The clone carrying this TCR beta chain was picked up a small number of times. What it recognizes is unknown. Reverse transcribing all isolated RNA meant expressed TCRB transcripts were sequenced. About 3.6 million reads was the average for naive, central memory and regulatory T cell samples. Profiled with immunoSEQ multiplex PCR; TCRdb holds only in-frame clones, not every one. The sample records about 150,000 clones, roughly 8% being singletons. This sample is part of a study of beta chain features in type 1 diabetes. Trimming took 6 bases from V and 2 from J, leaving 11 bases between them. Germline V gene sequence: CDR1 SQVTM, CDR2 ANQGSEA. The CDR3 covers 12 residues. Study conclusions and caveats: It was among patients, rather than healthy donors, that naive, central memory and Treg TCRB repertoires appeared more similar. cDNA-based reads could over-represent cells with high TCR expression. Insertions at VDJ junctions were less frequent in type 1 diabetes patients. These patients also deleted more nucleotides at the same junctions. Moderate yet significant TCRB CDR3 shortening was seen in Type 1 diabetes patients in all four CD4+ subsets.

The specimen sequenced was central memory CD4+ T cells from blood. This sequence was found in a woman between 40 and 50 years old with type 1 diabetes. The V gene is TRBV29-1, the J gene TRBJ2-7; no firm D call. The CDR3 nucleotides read TGCAGCGTACGGGTTCCCCCCTACGAGCAGTACTTC. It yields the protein CSVRVPPYEQYF.